Below are 8 T cell receptor beta chains sequenced from a single sample in a study of cytomegalovirus exposure and HLA in healthy donors. In the PCR, 60 Vbeta and 13 Jbeta primers were used. Method: immunoSEQ multiplex PCR; TCRdb's copy keeps in-frame clones and lacks some. The repertoire holds around 150,000 clones, with 64% as singletons. Material: PBMCs. Every receptor here comes from a woman in her 30s in good health and CMV-seropositive.

The rearrangement links TRBV5-1 to TRBJ1-1; the D gene is possibly TRBD1 (6 bases). V was shortened by 0 bases and J by 2 bases, with 11 bases between the two germline ends. The CDR3 runs 15 residues. Germline assignment: CDR1 SGHRS and CDR2 YFSETQ. As DNA, the CDR3 is TGCGCCAGCAGCTTGGCCTGGGGGGGCAACACTGAAGCTTTCTTT. It codes for CASSLAWGGNTEAFF. The whole variable domain, filled in from reference TRBV5-1 and TRBJ1-1, reads KAGVTQTPRYLIKTRGQQVTLSCSPISGHRSVSWYQQTPGQGLQFLFEYFSETQRNKGNFPGRFSGRQFSNSRSEMNVSTLELGDSALYLCASSLAWGGNTEAFFGQGTRLTVV.

V is TRBV5-1 and J is TRBJ1-1; TRBD1 matches at 8 bases. CDR1 is SGHRS and CDR2 is YFSETQ in the germline V gene. The length of the CDR3 is 14 residues. V trimming: 4 bases; J trimming: 5 bases; junction bases outside the gene matches: 7. The CDR3 spells CASSTQGAYTEAFF. CDR3 bases: TGCGCCAGCAGCACCCAGGGGGCTTATACTGAAGCTTTCTTT.

J is TRBJ2-2 and V is TRBV13; TRBD1 agrees at 7 bases. This CDR3 is 17 amino acids long. The V gene's germline CDR1 is PRHDT and CDR2 FYEKMQ (reference sequence). With V trimmed by 5 bases and J by 2 bases, 11 bases remained unmatched. In DNA, the CDR3 is TGTGCCAGCAGCCCCCGAGCCGGACAGGAAAACACCGGGGAGCTGTTTTTT. Translating it yields CASSPRAGQENTGELFF.

This sequence joins TRBV18 and TRBJ1-2; TRBD1 matches 7 bases. CDR1 and CDR2 from the germline V gene are KGHSH and LQKENI. The CDR3 runs to 15 residues. V dropped 4 bases and J dropped 2; count of bases not matched to a gene: 7. CDR3 residues: CASSLQTGLNYGYTF. The DNA of the CDR3 is TGTGCCAGCTCACTACAGACAGGGCTAAACTATGGCTACACCTTC.

This chain uses TRBV7-9 with TRBJ2-2; TRBD1 matches 8 bases. The CDR3 runs 17 residues. The germline V gene encodes CDR1 SEHNR and CDR2 FQNEAQ (reference sequence). V lost 6 bases, J lost 3 bases, and 12 bases stayed unmatched. CDR3 sequence: CASSYRRDRRDTGELFF. In nucleotides, the CDR3 is TGTGCCAGCAGTTACCGCCGGGACAGGCGAGACACCGGGGAGCTGTTTTTT.

The rearrangement links TRBV7-3 to TRBJ2-7; D not resolved. The germline V gene encodes CDR1 SGHTA and CDR2 FQGTGA. There are 13 residues in the CDR3. Trimming left V 1 base short and J 5 bases short, with 9 bases between. CDR3 DNA sequence: TGTGCCAGCAGCTTAAACGGGTGGGACGAGCAGTACTTC. Translating it yields CASSLNGWDEQYF.

This clone appeared a single time. The chain has TRBV11-3 and TRBJ1-2; TRBD1 matches at 10 bases. The CDR3 is made up of 14 amino acids. V shed 5 bases and J 9 bases; nucleotides not matched to a gene: 9. From germline, CDR1 is SGHNT and CDR2 YENEEA. CDR3 coding DNA: TGTGCCAGCAGCCCGGGACAGGGGCGAGATAGCTACACCTTC. Its protein is CASSPGQGRDSYTF.

Only a few counts were recorded for this clone. The V and J genes are TRBV15 and TRBJ1-5; TRBD1 might be the D (5 bases). V lost 0 bases and J lost 3, with 12 bases in between. CDR1 and CDR2 from the germline V gene are LNHNV and YYDKDF (reference sequence). There are 16 residues in the CDR3. CDR3 residues: CATSRDGGAANQPQHF. CDR3 DNA: TGTGCCACCAGCAGAGATGGAGGGGCGGCCAATCAGCCCCAGCATTTT.